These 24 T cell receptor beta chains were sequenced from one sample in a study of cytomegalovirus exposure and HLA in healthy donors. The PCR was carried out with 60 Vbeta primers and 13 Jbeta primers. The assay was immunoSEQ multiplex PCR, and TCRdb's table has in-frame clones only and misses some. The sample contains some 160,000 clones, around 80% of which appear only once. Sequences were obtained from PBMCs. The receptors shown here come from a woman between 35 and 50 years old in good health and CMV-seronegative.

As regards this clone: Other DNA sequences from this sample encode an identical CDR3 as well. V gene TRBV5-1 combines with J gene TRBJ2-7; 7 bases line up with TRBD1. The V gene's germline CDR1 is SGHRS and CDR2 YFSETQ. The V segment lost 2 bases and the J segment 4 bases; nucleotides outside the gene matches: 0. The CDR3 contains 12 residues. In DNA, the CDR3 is TGCGCCAGCAGCTTACAGGGGTACGAGCAGTACTTC. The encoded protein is CASSLQGYEQYF.

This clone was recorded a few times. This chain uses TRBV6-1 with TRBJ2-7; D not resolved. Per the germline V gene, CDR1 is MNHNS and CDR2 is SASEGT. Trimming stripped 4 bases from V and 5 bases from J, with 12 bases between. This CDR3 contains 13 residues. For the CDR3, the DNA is TGTGCCAGCAGTGCGCGGTTTTGGGACGAGCAGTACTTC. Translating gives CASSARFWDEQYF.

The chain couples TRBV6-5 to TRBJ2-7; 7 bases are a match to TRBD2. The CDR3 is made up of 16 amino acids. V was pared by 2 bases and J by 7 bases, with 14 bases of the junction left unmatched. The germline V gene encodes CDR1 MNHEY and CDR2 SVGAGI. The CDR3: CASSYDGGGFAREQYF. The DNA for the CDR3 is TGTGCCAGCAGTTACGATGGGGGGGGATTTGCGCGGGAGCAGTACTTC.

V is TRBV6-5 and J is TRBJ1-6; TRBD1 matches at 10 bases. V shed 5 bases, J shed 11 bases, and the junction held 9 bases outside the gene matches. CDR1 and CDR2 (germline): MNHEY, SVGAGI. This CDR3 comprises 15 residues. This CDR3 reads CASSPLTGGEPPLHF. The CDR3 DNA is TGTGCCAGCAGTCCCTTGACAGGGGGCGAACCACCCCTCCACTTT.

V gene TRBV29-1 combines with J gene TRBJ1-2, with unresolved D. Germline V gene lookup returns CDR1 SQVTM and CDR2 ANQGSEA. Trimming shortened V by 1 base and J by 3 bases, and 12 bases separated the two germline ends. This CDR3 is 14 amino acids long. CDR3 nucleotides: TGCAGCGTTGAAGGTCACTCAGGTGACTATGGCTACACCTTC. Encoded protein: CSVEGHSGDYGYTF.

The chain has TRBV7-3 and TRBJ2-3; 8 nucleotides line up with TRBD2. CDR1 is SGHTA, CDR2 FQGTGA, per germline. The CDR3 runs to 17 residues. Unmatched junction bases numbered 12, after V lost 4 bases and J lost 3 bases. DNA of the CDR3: TGTGCCAGCAGCTCAAATCCGGCGGGACTAGTGACAGATACGCAGTATTTT. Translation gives CASSSNPAGLVTDTQYF.

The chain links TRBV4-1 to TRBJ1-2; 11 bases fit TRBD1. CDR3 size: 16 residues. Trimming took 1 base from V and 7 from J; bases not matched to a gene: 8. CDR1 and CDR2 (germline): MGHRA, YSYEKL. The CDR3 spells CASSQGRGTGGCGYTF. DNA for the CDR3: TGCGCCAGCAGCCAAGGACGGGGGACAGGGGGATGTGGCTACACCTTC.

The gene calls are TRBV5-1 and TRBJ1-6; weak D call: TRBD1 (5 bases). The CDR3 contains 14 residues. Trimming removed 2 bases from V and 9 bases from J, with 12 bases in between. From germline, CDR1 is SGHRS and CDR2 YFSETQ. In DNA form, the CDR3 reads TGCGCCAGCAGCTTTGTAGGGGCTGCTTCACCCCTCCACTTT. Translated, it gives CASSFVGAASPLHF.

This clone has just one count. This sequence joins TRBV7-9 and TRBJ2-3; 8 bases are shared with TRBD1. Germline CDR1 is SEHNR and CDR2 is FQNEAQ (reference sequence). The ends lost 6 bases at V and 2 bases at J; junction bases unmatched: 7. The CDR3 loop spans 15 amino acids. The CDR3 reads CASSPDRGITDTQYF. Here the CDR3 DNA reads TGTGCCAGCAGTCCTGACAGGGGAATCACAGATACGCAGTATTTT.

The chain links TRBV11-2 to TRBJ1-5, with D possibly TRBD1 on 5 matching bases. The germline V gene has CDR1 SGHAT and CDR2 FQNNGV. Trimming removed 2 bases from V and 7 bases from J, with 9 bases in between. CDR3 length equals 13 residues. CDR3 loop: CASSLRGDQPQHF. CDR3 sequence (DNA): TGTGCCAGCAGCTTACGGGGGGACCAGCCCCAGCATTTT.

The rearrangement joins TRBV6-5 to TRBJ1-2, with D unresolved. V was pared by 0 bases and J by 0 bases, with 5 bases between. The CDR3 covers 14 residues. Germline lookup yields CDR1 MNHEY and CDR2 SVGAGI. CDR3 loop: CASSYSGPNYGYTF. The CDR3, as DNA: TGTGCCAGCAGTTACTCTGGCCCTAACTATGGCTACACCTTC.

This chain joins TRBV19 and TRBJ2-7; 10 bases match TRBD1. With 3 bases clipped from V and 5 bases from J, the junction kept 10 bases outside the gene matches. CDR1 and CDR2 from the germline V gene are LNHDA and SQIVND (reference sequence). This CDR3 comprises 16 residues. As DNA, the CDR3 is TGTGCCAGTAGTATGCTCCGGGACAGGGGTATCGACGAGCAGTACTTC. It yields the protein CASSMLRDRGIDEQYF. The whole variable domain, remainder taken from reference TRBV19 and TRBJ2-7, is DGGITQSPKYLFRKEGQNVTLSCEQNLNHDAMYWYRQDPGQGLRLIYYSQIVNDFQKGDIAEGYSVSREKKESFPLTVTSAQKNPTAFYLCASSMLRDRGIDEQYFGPGTRLTVT.

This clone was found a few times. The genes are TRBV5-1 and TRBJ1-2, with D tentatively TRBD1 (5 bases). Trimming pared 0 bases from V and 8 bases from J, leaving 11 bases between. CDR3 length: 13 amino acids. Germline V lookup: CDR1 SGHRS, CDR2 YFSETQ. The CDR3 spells CASSLDDRGGYTF. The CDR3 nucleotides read TGCGCCAGCAGCTTGGATGATCGGGGGGGCTACACCTTC. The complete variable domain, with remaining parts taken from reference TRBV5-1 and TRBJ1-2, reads KAGVTQTPRYLIKTRGQQVTLSCSPISGHRSVSWYQQTPGQGLQFLFEYFSETQRNKGNFPGRFSGRQFSNSRSEMNVSTLELGDSALYLCASSLDDRGGYTFGSGTRLTVV.

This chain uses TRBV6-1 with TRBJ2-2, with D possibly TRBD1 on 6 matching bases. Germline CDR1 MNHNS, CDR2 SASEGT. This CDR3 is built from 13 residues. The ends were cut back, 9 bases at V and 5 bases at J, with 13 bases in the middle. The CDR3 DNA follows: TGTGCCAGTTCAGGGGCCCGGACCGGGGAGCTGTTTTTT. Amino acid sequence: CASSGARTGELFF.

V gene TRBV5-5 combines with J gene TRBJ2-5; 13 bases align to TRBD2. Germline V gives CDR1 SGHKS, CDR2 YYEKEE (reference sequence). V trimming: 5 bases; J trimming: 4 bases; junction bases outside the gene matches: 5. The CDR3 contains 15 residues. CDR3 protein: CASSFTSGGGETQYF. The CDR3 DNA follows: TGTGCCAGCAGTTTTACTAGCGGGGGGGGAGAGACCCAGTACTTC. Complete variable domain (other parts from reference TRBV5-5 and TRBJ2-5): DAGVTQSPTHLIKTRGQQVTLRCSPISGHKSVSWYQQVLGQGPQFIFQYYEKEERGRGNFPDRFSARQFPNYSSELNVNALLLGDSALYLCASSFTSGGGETQYFGPGTRLLVL.

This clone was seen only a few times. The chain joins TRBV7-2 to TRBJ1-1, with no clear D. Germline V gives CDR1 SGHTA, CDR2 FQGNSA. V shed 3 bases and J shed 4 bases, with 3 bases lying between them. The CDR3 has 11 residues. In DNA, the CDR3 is TGTGCCAGCAGCTTCAGCACTGAAGCTTTCTTT. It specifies CASSFSTEAFF. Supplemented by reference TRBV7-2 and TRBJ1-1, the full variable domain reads GAGVSQSPSNKVTEKGKDVELRCDPISGHTALYWYRQSLGQGLEFLIYFQGNSAPDKSGLPSDRFSAERTGGSVSTLTIQRTQQEDSAVYLCASSFSTEAFFGQGTRLTVV.

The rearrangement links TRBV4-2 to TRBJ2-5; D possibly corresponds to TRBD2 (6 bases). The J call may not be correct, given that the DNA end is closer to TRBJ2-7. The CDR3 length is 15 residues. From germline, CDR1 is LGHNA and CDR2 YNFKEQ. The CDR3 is CASSPASEVTYEQYF. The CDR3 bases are TGTGCCAGCAGCCCTGCTAGCGAGGTTACCTACGAGCAGTACTTC.

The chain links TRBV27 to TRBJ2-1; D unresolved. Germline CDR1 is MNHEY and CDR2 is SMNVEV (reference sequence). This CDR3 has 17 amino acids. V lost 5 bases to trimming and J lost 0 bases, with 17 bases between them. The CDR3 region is CASSLGFSPSSYNEQFF. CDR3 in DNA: TGTGCCAGCAGTCTCGGTTTTAGCCCGAGCTCCTACAATGAGCAGTTCTTC.

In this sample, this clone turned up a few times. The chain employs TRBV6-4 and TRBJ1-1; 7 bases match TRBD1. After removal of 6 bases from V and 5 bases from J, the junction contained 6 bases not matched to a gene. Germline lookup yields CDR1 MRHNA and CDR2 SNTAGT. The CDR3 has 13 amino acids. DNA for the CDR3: TGTGCCAGCAGAGAACAGGGGCGGACTGAAGCTTTCTTT. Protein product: CASREQGRTEAFF.

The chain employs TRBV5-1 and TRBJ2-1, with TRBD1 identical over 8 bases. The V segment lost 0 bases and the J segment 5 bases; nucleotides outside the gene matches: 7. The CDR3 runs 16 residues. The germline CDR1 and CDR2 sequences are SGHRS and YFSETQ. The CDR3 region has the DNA TGCGCCAGCAGCTTGGCCGGCAGGGGGCCGGACAATGAGCAGTTCTTC. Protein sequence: CASSLAGRGPDNEQFF.

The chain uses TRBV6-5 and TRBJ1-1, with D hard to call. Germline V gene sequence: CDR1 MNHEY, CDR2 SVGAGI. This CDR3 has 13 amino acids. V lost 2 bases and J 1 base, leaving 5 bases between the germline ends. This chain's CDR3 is CASSYEQNTEAFF. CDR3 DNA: TGTGCCAGCAGTTACGAACAGAACACTGAAGCTTTCTTT.

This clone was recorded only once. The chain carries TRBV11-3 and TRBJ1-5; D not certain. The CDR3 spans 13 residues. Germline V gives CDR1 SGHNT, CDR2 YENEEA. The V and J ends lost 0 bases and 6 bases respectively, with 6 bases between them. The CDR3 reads CASSLDTGQPQHF. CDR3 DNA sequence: TGTGCCAGCAGCTTAGACACGGGTCAGCCCCAGCATTTT. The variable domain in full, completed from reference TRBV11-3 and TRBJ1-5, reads EAGVVQSPRYKIIEKKQPVAFWCNPISGHNTLYWYLQNLGQGPELLIRYENEEAVDDSQLPKDRFSAERLKGVDSTLKIQPAELGDSAVYLCASSLDTGQPQHFGDGTRLSIL.

The CDR3 spells CASSLGTRGADTQYF. The CDR3 nucleotides read TGTGCCAGCAGCTTGGGGACTAGGGGTGCAGATACGCAGTATTTT. This chain links TRBV5-6 with TRBJ2-3; TRBD2 matches at 7 bases. CDR1 SGHDT and CDR2 YYEEEE come from the germline V gene. The CDR3 has 15 amino acids. V shed 0 bases and J 4 bases; nucleotides not matched to a gene: 5.

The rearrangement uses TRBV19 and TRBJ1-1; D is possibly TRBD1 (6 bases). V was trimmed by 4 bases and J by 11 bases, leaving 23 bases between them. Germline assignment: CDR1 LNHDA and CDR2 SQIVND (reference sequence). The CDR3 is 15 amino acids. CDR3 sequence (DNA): TGTGCCAGTAGTACCGGAACAACAGGGCCTACCCCCGCTTTCTTT. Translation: CASSTGTTGPTPAFF.